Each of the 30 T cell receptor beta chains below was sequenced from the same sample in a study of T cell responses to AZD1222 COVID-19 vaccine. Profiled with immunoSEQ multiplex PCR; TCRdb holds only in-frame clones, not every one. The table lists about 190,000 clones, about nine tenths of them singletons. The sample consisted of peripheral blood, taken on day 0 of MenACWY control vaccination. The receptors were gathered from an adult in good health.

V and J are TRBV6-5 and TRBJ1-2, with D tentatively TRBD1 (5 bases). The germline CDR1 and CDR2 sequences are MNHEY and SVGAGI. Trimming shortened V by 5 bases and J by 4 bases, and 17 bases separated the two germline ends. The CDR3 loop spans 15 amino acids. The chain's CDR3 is CASSPTAVSLYGYTF. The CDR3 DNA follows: TGTGCCAGCAGTCCGACAGCAGTCTCTCTCTATGGCTACACCTTC.

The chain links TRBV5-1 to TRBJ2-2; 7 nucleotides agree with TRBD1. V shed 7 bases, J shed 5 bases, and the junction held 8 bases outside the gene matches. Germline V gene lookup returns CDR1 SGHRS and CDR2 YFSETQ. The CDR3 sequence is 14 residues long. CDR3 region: CASRRQGGTGELFF. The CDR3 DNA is TGCGCCAGCCGCCGACAGGGCGGAACCGGGGAGCTGTTTTTT.

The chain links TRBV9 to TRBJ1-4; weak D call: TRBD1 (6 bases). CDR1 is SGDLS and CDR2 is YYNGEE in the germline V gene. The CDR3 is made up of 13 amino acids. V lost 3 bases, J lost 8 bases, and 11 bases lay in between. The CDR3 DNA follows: TGTGCCAGCAGCGACAGGGTTTCCGAAAAACTGTTTTTT. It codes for CASSDRVSEKLFF.

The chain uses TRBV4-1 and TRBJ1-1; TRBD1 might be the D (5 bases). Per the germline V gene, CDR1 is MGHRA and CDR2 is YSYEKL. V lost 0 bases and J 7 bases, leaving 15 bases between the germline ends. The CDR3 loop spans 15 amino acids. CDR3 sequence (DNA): TGCGCCAGCAGCCAAGATCAGGGCCCTTCAGGTGAAGCTTTCTTT. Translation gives CASSQDQGPSGEAFF.

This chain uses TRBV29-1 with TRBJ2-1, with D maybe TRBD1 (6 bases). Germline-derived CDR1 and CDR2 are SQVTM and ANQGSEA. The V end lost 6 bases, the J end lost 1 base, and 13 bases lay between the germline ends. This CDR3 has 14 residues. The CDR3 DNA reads TGCAGCGTAGAGGGGGTGATTTCCTACAATGAGCAGTTCTTC. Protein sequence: CSVEGVISYNEQFF.

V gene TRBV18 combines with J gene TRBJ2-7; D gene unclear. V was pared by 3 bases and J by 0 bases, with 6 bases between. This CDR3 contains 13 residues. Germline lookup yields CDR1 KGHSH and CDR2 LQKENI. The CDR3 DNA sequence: TGTGCCAGCTCACCCAGCGACTCCTACGAGCAGTACTTC. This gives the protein CASSPSDSYEQYF.

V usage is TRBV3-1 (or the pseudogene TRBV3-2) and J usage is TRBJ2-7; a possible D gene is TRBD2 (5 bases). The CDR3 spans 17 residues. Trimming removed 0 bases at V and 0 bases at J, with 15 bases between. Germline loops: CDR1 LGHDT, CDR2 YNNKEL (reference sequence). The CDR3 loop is CASSQDPFLGSSYEQYF. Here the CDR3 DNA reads TGTGCCAGCAGCCAAGACCCTTTTCTGGGGAGCTCCTACGAGCAGTACTTC.

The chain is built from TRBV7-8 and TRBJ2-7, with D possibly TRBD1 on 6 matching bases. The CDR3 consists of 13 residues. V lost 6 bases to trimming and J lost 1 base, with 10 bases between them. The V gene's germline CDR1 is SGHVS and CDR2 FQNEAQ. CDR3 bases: TGTGCCAGCAGGCCGGGACAATCCTACGAGCAGTACTTC. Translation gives CASRPGQSYEQYF.

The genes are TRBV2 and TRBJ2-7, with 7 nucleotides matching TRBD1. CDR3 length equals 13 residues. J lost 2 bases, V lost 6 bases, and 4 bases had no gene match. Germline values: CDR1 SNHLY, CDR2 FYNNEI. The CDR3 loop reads CASRTTGPYEQYF. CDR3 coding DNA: TGTGCCAGCAGGACGACAGGGCCCTACGAGCAGTACTTC. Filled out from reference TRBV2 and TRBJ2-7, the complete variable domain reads EPEVTQTPSHQVTQMGQEVILRCVPISNHLYFYWYRQILGQKVEFLVSFYNNEISEKSEIFDDQFSVERPDGSNFTLKIRSTKLEDSAMYFCASRTTGPYEQYFGPGTRLTVT.

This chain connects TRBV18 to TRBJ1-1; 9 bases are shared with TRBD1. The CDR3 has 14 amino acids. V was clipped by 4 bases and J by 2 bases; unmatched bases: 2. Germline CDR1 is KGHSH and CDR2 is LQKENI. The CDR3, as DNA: TGTGCCAGCTCACGGGGACAGGGCAACACTGAAGCTTTCTTT. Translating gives CASSRGQGNTEAFF.

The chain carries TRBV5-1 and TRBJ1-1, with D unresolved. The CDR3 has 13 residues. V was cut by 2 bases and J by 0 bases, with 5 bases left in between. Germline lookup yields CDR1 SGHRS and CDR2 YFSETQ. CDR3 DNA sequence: TGCGCCAGCAGCTTCACTTTGAACACTGAAGCTTTCTTT. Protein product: CASSFTLNTEAFF. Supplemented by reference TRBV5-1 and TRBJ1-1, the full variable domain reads KAGVTQTPRYLIKTRGQQVTLSCSPISGHRSVSWYQQTPGQGLQFLFEYFSETQRNKGNFPGRFSGRQFSNSRSEMNVSTLELGDSALYLCASSFTLNTEAFFGQGTRLTVV.

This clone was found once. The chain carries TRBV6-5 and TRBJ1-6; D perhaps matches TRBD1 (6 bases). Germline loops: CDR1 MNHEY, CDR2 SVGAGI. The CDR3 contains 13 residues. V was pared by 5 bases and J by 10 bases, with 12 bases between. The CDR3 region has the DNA TGTGCCAGCAGTACCGGGGGGGCCTCACCCCTCCACTTT. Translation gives CASSTGGASPLHF.

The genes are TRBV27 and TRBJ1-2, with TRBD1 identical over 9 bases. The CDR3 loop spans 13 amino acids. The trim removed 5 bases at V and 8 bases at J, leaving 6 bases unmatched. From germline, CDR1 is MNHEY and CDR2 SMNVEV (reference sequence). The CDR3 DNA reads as TGTGCCAGCAGTAACCGGGACAGGGAAGGCTACACCTTC. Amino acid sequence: CASSNRDREGYTF.

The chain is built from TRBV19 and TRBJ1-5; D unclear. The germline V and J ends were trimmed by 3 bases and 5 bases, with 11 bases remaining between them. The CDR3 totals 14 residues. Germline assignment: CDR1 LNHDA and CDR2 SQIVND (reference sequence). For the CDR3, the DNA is TGTGCCAGTAGTATCCTTGGGAACGATCAGCCCCAGCATTTT. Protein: CASSILGNDQPQHF.

CDR3 amino acids: CSAKGLYGYTF. CDR3 coding DNA: TGCAGTGCTAAGGGACTCTATGGCTACACCTTC. The rearrangement links TRBV20-1 to TRBJ1-2, with D possibly TRBD1 on 5 matching bases. The germline V gene has CDR1 DFQATT and CDR2 SNEGSKA (reference sequence). This CDR3 has 11 residues. V lost 4 bases, J lost 4 bases, and 7 bases lay in between.

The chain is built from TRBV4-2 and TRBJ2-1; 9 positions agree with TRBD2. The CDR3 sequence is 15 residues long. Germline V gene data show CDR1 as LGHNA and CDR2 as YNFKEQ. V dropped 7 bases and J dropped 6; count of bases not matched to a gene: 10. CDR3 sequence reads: CASKPSGARANEQFF. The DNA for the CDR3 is TGTGCCAGCAAGCCTAGCGGGGCCAGAGCCAATGAGCAGTTCTTC.

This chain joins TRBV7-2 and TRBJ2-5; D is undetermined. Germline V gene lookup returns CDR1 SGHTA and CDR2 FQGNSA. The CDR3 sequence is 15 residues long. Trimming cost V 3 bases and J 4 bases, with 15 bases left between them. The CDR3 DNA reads TGTGCCAGCAGCTTTCCTAGAGGTGGGCGAGAGACCCAGTACTTC. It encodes CASSFPRGGRETQYF. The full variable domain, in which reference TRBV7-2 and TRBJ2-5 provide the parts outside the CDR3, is GAGVSQSPSNKVTEKGKDVELRCDPISGHTALYWYRQSLGQGLEFLIYFQGNSAPDKSGLPSDRFSAERTGGSVSTLTIQRTQQEDSAVYLCASSFPRGGRETQYFGPGTRLLVL.

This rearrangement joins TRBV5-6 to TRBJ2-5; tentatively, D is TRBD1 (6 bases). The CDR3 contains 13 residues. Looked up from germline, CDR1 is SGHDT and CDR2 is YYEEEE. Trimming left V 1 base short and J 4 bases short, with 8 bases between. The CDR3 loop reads CASSLLGGETQYF. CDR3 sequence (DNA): TGTGCCAGCAGCTTGTTAGGGGGAGAGACCCAGTACTTC.

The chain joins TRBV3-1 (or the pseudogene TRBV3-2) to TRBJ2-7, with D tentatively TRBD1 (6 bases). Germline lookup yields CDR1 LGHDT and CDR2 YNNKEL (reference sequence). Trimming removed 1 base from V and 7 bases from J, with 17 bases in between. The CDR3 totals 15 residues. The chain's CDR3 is CASSQAGTTGTEQYF. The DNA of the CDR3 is TGTGCCAGCAGCCAAGCCGGGACGACAGGAACGGAGCAGTACTTC.

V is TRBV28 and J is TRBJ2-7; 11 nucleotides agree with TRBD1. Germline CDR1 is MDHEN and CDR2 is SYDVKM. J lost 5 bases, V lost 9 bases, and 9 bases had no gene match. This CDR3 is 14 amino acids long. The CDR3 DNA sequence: TGTGCCAGTCTCAACCGGGACAGGGGGAACGAGCAGTACTTC. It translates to CASLNRDRGNEQYF.

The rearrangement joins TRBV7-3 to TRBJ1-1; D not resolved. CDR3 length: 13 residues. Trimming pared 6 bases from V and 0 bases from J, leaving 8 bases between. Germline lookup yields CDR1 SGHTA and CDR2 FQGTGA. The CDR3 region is CASSSSMNTEAFF. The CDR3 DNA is TGTGCCAGCAGTTCCTCGATGAACACTGAAGCTTTCTTT.

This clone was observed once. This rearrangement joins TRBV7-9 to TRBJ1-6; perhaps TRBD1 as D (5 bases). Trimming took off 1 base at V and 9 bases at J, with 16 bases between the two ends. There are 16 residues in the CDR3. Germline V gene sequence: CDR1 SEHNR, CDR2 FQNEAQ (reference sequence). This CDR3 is CASSLELSRGFSPLHF. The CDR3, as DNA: TGTGCCAGCAGCTTAGAACTTAGCCGGGGCTTTTCACCCCTCCACTTT.

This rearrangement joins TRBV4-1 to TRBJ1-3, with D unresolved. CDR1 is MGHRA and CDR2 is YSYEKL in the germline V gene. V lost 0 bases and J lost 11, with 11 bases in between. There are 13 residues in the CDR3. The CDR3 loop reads CASSQDTQISIYF. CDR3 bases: TGCGCCAGCAGCCAAGATACCCAGATCTCCATATATTTT.

This chain's CDR3 is CASSRLQGAANTEAFF. DNA of the CDR3: TGTGCCAGCAGCCGTCTACAGGGGGCAGCTAACACTGAAGCTTTCTTT. The rearrangement links TRBV27 to TRBJ1-1; 9 bases align to TRBD1. V lost 6 bases, J lost 2 bases, and 10 bases stayed unmatched. This CDR3 is 16 amino acids long. Germline-derived CDR1 and CDR2 are MNHEY and SMNVEV (reference sequence).

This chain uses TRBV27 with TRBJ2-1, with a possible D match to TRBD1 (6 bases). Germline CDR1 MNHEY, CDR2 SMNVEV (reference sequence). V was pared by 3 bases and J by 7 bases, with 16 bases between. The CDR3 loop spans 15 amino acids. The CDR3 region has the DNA TGTGCCAGCAGTTTTGGGGGCCCTTCGGGTAATGAGCAGTTCTTC. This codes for CASSFGGPSGNEQFF.

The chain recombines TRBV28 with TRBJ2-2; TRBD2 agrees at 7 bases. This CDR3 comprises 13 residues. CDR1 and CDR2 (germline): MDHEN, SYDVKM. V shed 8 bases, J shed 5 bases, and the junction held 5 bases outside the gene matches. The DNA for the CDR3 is TGTGCCAGCGGGAAGCGGGGAACCGGGGAGCTGTTTTTT. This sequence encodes CASGKRGTGELFF.

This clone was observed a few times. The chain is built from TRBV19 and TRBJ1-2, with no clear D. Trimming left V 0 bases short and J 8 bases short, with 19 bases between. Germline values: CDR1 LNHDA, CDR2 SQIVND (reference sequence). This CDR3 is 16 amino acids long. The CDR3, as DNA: TGTGCCAGTAGTATAGATTTGCTCCGGGCCGGGAGGGGCTACACCTTC. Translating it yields CASSIDLLRAGRGYTF.

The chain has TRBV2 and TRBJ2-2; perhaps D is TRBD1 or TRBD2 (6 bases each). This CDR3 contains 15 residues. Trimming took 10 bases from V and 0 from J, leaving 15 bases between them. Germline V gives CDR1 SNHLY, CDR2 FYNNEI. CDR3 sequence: CAIRGGNANTGELFF. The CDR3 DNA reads TGTGCCATCCGAGGGGGGAACGCGAACACCGGGGAGCTGTTTTTT.

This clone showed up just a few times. The CDR3 DNA reads TGTGCCAGCAGTTCTCTCAGGGAAAGGAGCACTGAAGCTTTCTTT. It is translated as CASSSLRERSTEAFF. The gene calls are TRBV28 and TRBJ1-1; maybe TRBD1 (5 bases). The germline V and J ends were trimmed by 4 bases and 4 bases, with 16 bases remaining between them. Germline V CDR1 and CDR2: MDHEN, SYDVKM. The CDR3 consists of 15 residues.

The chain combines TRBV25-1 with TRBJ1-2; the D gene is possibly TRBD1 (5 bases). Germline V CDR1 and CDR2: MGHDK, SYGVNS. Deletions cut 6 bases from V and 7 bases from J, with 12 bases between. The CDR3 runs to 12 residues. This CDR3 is CASSGRGGGYTF. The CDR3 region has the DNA TGTGCCAGCAGCGGAAGGGGAGGTGGCTACACCTTC.